This TCR beta chain was captured in a study of OX40 agonist ivuxolimab in advanced cancers. Study overall: Administration of intravenous ivuxolimab to patients occurred every 2 weeks at 0.01 to 10 mg/kg. Study conclusions and caveats: More expanded clones were found, on average, in CD8+ than in CD4+ T cells.

The method was immunoSEQ multiplex PCR; TCRdb's version includes in-frame clones alone and lacks a portion of them. The sample holds under 110,000 clones; 90% are singletons and the top ten take approximately 0.5%. On this clone itself: The antigen remains undetermined.

The TCR was taken from an adult with an advanced solid tumor such as melanoma, head and neck, liver or kidney cancer. The specimen comprised CD4+ or CD8+ T cells sorted from blood, sampled in a trial of the OX40 agonist ivuxolimab.

In DNA form, the CDR3 reads TGTGCCAGCAGTGTTCCCCCCGGACAGGGGTACAATGAGCAGTTCTTC. Amino acid sequence: CASSVPPGQGYNEQFF. This sequence joins TRBV25-1 and TRBJ2-1; 9 bases map to TRBD1. Trimming cost V 4 bases and J 4 bases; bases outside gene matches: 8. The CDR3 spans 16 residues. CDR1 is MGHDK, CDR2 SYGVNS, per germline.